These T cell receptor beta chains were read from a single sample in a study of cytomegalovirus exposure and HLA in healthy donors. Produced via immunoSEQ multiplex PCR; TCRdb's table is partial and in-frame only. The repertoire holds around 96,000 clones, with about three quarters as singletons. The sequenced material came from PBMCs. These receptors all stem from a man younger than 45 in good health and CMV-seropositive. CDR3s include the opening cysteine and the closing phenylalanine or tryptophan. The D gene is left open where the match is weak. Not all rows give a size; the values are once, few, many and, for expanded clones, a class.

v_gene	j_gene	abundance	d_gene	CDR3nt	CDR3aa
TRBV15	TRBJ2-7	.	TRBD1	TGTGCCACCAGCAGAGGAGATTCGGGACAGGGCCACGAGCAGTACTTC	CATSRGDSGQGHEQYF
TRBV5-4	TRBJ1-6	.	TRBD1	TGTGCCAGCAGCTTCGGGGACAGGGGGGATAATTCACCCCTCCACTTT	CASSFGDRGDNSPLHF
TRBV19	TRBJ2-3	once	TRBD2	TGTGCCAGTAGTCAGGCCAGCGGGGGCCGCACAGATACGCAGTATTTT	CASSQASGGRTDTQYF
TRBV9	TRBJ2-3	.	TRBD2	TGTGCCAGCAGCGTAGCCGCGACTAGCGGGTCAGATACGCAGTATTTT	CASSVAATSGSDTQYF
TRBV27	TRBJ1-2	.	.	TGTGCCAGCAGCCTCGGGGGGGCCCCTAACTATGGCTACACCTTC	CASSLGGAPNYGYTF
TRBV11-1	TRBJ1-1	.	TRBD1	TGTGCCAGCACCGAAACGCCGGGACAGGGGGTGAACACTGAAGCTTTCTTT	CASTETPGQGVNTEAFF
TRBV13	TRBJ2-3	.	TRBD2	TGTGCCAGCAGCTTAACCTTCACGCGACTAGCGGGGAACACAGATACGCAGTATTTT	CASSLTFTRLAGNTDTQYF
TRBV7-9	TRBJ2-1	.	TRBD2	TGTGCCAGCAGCTTAGCCGGAGCTAGCGGGGGTAATGAGCAGTTCTTC	CASSLAGASGGNEQFF
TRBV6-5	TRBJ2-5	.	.	TGTGCCAGCGGTCTCGGCCAAGAGACCCAGTACTTC	CASGLGQETQYF
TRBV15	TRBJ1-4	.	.	TGTGCCACCAGCGAAGAGAGGCGACTTTTTAATGAAAAACTGTTTTTT	CATSEERRLFNEKLFF
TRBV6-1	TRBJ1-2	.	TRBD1	TGTGCCAGCAGTAACAGGGGGAATGGCTACACCTTC	CASSNRGNGYTF
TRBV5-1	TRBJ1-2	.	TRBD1	TGCGCCAGCAGCGCTCCAGGGACAGGGGGTGGCTACACCTTC	CASSAPGTGGGYTF
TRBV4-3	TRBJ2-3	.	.	TGCGCCAGCAGCCAAGACAGGAGCACAGATACGCAGTATTTT	CASSQDRSTDTQYF
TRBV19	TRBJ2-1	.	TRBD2	TGTGCCAGTAGTTCTCGGGGGGACAATGAGCAGTTCTTC	CASSSRGDNEQFF
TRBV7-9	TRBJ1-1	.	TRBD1	TGTTCCAGCAGCTCCCAGGGGGGAGAAGCTTTCTTT	CSSSSQGGEAFF
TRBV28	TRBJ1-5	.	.	TGTGCCAGCAGTTTTCCCTCCCCGGGGGGGTTCAATCAGCCCCAGCATTTT	CASSFPSPGGFNQPQHF
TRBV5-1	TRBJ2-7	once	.	TGCGCCAGCAGAGAAGGACAGTCATCCTACGAGCAGTACTTC	CASREGQSSYEQYF
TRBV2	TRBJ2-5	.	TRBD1	TGTGCCAGCAGTCTGGACAGGGCCCAAGAGACCCAGTACTTC	CASSLDRAQETQYF
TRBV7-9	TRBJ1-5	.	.	TGTGCCAGCAGCTTAGCGATCGCAGGTAATCAGCCCCAGCATTTT	CASSLAIAGNQPQHF
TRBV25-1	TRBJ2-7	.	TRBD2	TGTGCCAGCAGTGGTTGGGGTAGCGGGGGGCTGAGCTCCTACGAGCAGTACTTC	CASSGWGSGGLSSYEQYF
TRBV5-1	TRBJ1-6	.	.	TGCGCCAGCAGCTTGGGGTCGGGGTTCTATAATTCACCCCTCCACTTT	CASSLGSGFYNSPLHF
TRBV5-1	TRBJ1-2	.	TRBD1	TGCGCCAGCAGCTTTGGGCAGGGGGGTGATGGCTACACCTTC	CASSFGQGGDGYTF
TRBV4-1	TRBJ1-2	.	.	TGCGCCAGCAGTCCTATATCGGGGTATGGCTACACCTTC	CASSPISGYGYTF
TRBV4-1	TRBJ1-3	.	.	TGCGCCAGCAGCCTAGTCTCTGGAAACACCATATATTTT	CASSLVSGNTIYF
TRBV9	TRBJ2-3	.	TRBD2	TGTGCCAGCAGCGTAGGACTAGCGGCCGATACGCAGTATTTT	CASSVGLAADTQYF
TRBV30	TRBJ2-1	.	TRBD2	TGTGCCTGGGGACGGGATAGGACTAGCGGCTCCTACAATGAGCAGTTCTTC	CAWGRDRTSGSYNEQFF
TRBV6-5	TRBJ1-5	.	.	TGTGCCAGCAGTTACCCAGGGCAGCCCCAGCATTTT	CASSYPGQPQHF
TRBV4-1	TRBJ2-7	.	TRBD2	TGCGCCAGCAGCCAGACAGCGGGGGGCCCCTACGAGCAGTACTTC	CASSQTAGGPYEQYF
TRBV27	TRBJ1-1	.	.	TGTGCCAGCAGGTCAGGGTTAAACACTGAAGCTTTCTTT	CASRSGLNTEAFF
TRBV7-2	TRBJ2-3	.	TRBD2	TGTGCCAGCAGCGGGACTAGAGCGTCACTAGGAGGTACGCAGTATTTT	CASSGTRASLGGTQYF
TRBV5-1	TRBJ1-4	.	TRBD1	TGCGCCAGCAGCCCTAGATTTGTGGCAGGGGGAGATGAAAAACTGTTTTTT	CASSPRFVAGGDEKLFF
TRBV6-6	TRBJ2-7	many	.	TGTGCCAGCACCCTGAAAGCCTCCTACGAGCAGTACTTC	CASTLKASYEQYF
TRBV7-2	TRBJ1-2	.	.	TGTGCCAGCACCATCCCCCCGGGGTATGGCTACACCTTC	CASTIPPGYGYTF
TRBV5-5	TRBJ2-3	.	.	TGTGCCAGCAGGGTCCGGGACTCGACCACAGATACGCAGTATTTT	CASRVRDSTTDTQYF
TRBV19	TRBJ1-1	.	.	TGTGCCAGTAGTATAGACGAGACAGTGAACACTGAAGCTTTCTTT	CASSIDETVNTEAFF
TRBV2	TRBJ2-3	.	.	TGTGCCAGCAGGGCCAGGGGTGATACGCAGTATTTT	CASRARGDTQYF
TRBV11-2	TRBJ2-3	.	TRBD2	TGTGCCAGCAGCATAAGACTAGCGGGAACGGCAGATACGCAGTATTTT	CASSIRLAGTADTQYF
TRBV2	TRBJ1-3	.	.	TGTGCCAGCTATCACAGGGCATCTGGAAACACCATATATTTT	CASYHRASGNTIYF
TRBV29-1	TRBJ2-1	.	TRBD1	TGCAGCGTTGAACGACAGGGTAGCTACAATGAGCAGTTCTTC	CSVERQGSYNEQFF